This entry lists 3 T cell receptor beta chains sequenced from one sample in a study of cytomegalovirus exposure and HLA in healthy donors. The PCR ran on 60 Vbeta and 13 Jbeta primers. The repertoire was sequenced with immunoSEQ multiplex PCR; TCRdb's copy has only in-frame clones and lacks some. The sample gives 150,000 to 200,000 clones, approximately 80% of which show up once; roughly 4.9% is in the top ten. Sequenced input: PBMCs. These receptors originate from a woman in her late teens or twenties in good health and CMV-seropositive.

CDR3 nucleotide sequence: TGTGCCTTAGCTTCGGGGGGGGGTGAGCAGTTCTTC. This codes for CALASGGGEQFF. This chain joins TRBV6-1 and TRBJ2-1; 8 bases fit TRBD2. Germline CDR1 reads MNHNS; CDR2 reads SASEGT. The CDR3 runs 12 residues. The V segment lost 11 bases and the J segment 9 bases; nucleotides outside the gene matches: 9.

The rearrangement uses TRBV5-4 and TRBJ2-1; TRBD2 matches at 11 bases. Germline lookup yields CDR1 SGHNT and CDR2 YYREEE (reference sequence). The junction had 5 bases not matched to a gene; V was cut back by 3 bases and J by 6 bases. This CDR3 has 15 amino acids. CDR3 sequence reads: CASSYTGTSGNEQFF. The DNA of the CDR3 is TGTGCCAGCAGCTATACCGGGACTAGCGGCAATGAGCAGTTCTTC.

The genes are TRBV9 and TRBJ2-2, with TRBD2 as a possible D gene (6 bases). Trimming cost V 1 base and J 4 bases, with 11 bases left between them. This CDR3 comprises 15 residues. The germline V gene has CDR1 SGDLS and CDR2 YYNGEE. CDR3 DNA: TGTGCCAGCAGCGTACAGGGAGGCCGCACCGGGGAGCTGTTTTTT. Protein product: CASSVQGGRTGELFF.